This TCR beta chain was captured in a study of immune evolution from preneoplasia to lung adenocarcinoma. Study-wide context: HLA loss of heterozygosity: around 6.5% AIS, about 15% MIA, around 33% ADC, none AAH.

Per the germline V gene, CDR1 is MGHRA and CDR2 is YSYEKL. V was shortened by 4 bases and J by 2 bases, with 11 bases between the two germline ends. The CDR3 sequence is 14 residues long. Profiled with immunoSEQ multiplex PCR; TCRdb holds only in-frame clones, not every one. The table has under 8,000 clones, roughly 83% seen once; the top ten hold around 3%. General study points: Clonality was highest in normal lung, lower in later-stage lesions apparently.

In the case of this clone: Its cognate antigen is unknown.

J is TRBJ1-1 and V is TRBV4-1; D gene uncertain. Material: FFPE minimally invasive lung adenocarcinoma tissue. The sequence came from a person between 70 and 80 years old with lung adenocarcinoma. The CDR3 bases are TGCGCCAGCAGCCCCTTGGGTTTTAACACTGAAGCTTTCTTT. This gives the protein CASSPLGFNTEAFF.